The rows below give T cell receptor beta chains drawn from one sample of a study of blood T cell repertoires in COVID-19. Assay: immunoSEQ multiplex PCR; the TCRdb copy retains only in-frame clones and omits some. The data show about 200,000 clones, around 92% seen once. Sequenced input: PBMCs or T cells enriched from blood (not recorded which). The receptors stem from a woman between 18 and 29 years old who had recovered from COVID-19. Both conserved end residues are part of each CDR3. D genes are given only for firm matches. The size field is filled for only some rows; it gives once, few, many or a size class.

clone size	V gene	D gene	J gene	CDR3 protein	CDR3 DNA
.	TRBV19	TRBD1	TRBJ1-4	CASSLDRGRGTNEKLFF	TGTGCCAGTTCCCTTGACAGGGGTAGAGGTACTAATGAAAAACTGTTTTTT
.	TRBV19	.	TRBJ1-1	CASSFGGSTEAFF	TGTGCCAGTAGTTTCGGGGGATCCACTGAAGCTTTCTTT
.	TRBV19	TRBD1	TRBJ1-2	CASSYRDRILGYTF	TGTGCCAGTAGTTATCGGGACAGAATTTTGGGCTACACCTTC
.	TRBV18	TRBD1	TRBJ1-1	CASSSSGTGGRDTEAFF	TGTGCCAGCTCCTCGTCCGGGACAGGGGGCCGAGACACTGAAGCTTTCTTT
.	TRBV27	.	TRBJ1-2	CASRPGTFYGYTF	TGTGCCAGCAGGCCCGGGACATTCTATGGCTACACCTTC
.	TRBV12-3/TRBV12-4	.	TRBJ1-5	CASGWGDNQPQHF	TGTGCCAGCGGCTGGGGGGACAATCAGCCCCAGCATTTT
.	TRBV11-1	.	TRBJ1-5	CASSQAYGQPQHF	TGTGCCAGCAGCCAGGCCTATGGGCAGCCCCAGCATTTT
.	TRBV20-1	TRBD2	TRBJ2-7	CSASSGGRASSQEQYF	TGCAGTGCTAGTTCGGGGGGGAGGGCTTCTTCTCAGGAGCAGTACTTC
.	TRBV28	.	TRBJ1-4	CASSTEGANVKLFF	TGTGCCAGCAGTACGGAAGGGGCGAACGTAAAACTGTTTTTT
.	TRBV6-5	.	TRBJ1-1	CASSWDSNTEAFF	TGTGCCAGCAGCTGGGACTCGAACACTGAAGCTTTCTTT
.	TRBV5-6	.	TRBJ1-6	CASSLEGRENSPLHF	TGTGCCAGCAGCTTGGAAGGCAGGGAAAATTCACCCCTCCACTTT
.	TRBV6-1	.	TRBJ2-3	CASSDWGGTDTQYF	TGTGCCAGCAGTGATTGGGGGGGCACAGATACGCAGTATTTT
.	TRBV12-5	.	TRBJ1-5	CASGLGDIYSNQPQHF	TGTGCTAGTGGTTTGGGAGACATTTATAGCAATCAGCCCCAGCATTTT
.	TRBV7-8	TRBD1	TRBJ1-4	CASSLAVGWRQGGEKLFF	TGTGCCAGCAGCTTAGCGGTTGGGTGGCGACAGGGAGGTGAAAAACTGTTTTTT
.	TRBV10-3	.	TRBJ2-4	CAISDRVTKNIQYF	TGTGCCATCAGTGACAGGGTCACCAAAAACATTCAGTACTTC
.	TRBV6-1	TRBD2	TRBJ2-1	CASSGEAGGNYNEQFF	TGTGCCAGCAGTGGTGAAGCGGGGGGTAATTACAATGAGCAGTTCTTC
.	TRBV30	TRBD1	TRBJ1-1	CAWRRQGARTAEAFF	TGTGCCTGGAGAAGACAGGGGGCAAGAACTGCTGAAGCTTTCTTT
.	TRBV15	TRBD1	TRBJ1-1	CATSRGQVGRDTEAFF	TGTGCCACCAGCAGGGGACAGGTGGGGAGGGACACTGAAGCTTTCTTT
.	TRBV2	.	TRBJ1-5	CASTVVNQPQHF	TGTGCCAGCACCGTTGTCAATCAGCCCCAGCATTTT
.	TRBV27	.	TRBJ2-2	CASRGEGWSTGELFF	TGTGCCAGCAGGGGAGAGGGATGGAGCACCGGGGAGCTGTTTTTT
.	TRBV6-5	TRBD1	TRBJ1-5	CASSYYRGSNQPQHF	TGTGCCAGCAGTTACTACAGGGGAAGCAATCAGCCCCAGCATTTT
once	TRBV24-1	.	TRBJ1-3	CATETDTGNTIYF	TGTGCCACCGAGACAGACACTGGAAACACCATATATTTT
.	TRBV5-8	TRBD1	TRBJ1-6	CASEDRGRMPLHF	TGTGCCAGCGAGGACAGGGGGAGAATGCCCCTCCACTTT
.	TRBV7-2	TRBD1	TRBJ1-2	CASSLAIQGDYGYTF	TGTGCCAGCAGCTTAGCTATACAGGGGGACTATGGCTACACCTTC
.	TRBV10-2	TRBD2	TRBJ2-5	CASSELGGGKTQYF	TGCGCCAGCAGTGAGTTGGGCGGGGGTAAGACCCAGTACTTC
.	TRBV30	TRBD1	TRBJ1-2	CAWNRGRPSDGYTF	TGTGCCTGGAACAGGGGGCGTCCCTCGGATGGCTACACCTTC
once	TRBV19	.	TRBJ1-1	CASTVNTEAFF	TGTGCCAGTACTGTGAACACTGAAGCTTTCTTT
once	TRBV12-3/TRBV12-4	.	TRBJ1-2	CASSLEGYGYTF	TGTGCCAGCAGTTTGGAGGGCTACGGCTACACCTTC
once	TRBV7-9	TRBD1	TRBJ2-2	CASSPDRGRSTGELFF	TGTGCCAGCAGCCCTGACAGGGGGCGTTCCACCGGGGAGCTGTTTTTT
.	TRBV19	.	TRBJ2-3	CASSNLGLTSTDTQYF	TGTGCCAGTAGTAATTTAGGACTCACTAGCACAGATACGCAGTATTTT
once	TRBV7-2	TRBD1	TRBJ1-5	CASSFGTGGSANQPQHF	TGTGCCAGCAGCTTTGGGACAGGGGGTTCGGCAAATCAGCCCCAGCATTTT